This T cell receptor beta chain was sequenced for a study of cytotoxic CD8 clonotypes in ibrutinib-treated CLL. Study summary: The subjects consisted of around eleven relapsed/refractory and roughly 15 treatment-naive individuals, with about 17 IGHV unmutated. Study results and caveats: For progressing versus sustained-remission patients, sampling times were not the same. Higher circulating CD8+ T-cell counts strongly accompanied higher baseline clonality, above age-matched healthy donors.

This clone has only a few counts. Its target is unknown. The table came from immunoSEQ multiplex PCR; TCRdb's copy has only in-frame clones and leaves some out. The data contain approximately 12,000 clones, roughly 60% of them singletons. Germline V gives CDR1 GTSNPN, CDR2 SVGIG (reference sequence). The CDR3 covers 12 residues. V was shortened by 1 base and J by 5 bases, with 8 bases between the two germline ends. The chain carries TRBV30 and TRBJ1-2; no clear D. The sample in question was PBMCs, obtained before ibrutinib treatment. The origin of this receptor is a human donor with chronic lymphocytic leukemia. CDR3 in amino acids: CAWSEGGYGYTF. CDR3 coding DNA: TGTGCCTGGAGTGAAGGAGGTTATGGCTACACCTTC. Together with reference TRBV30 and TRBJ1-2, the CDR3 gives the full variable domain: SQTIHQWPATLVQPVGSPLSLECTVEGTSNPNLYWYRQAAGRGLQLLFYSVGIGQISSEVPQNLSASRPQDRQFILSSKKLLLSDSGFYLCAWSEGGYGYTFGSGTRLTVV.